A selection of T cell receptor beta chains follows, all from one sample in a study of T cells in Graves' hyperthyroidism and ophthalmopathy. MiXCR, applied by TCRdb to the multiplex PCR reads, yields one record per CDR3 protein. Of under 600,000 distinct CDR3 sequences in the sample, approximately 16% are singletons; the top ten hold roughly 3%. Sequencing was performed on blood. The receptor source for this set is a woman in her thirties or forties with Graves' ophthalmopathy. The CDR3 runs from the conserved cysteine through the conserved F or W. Fields, in order: clone size, J gene, V gene, CDR3 length, D gene, CDR3 DNA, CDR3 protein. D genes are given only for firm matches. Rows may omit the clone size; those that give it use once, few, many or a size class.

>-|TRBJ2-5|TRBV20-1|15|TRBD2
TGCAGTGCTAGTAACCCAGCGGGGCGGGAAGAGACCCAGTACTTC
CSASNPAGREETQYF
>many|TRBJ1-1|TRBV6-1|12|TRBD1
TGTGCCAGCAGTATACAGGGGGCTGAAGCTTTCTTT
CASSIQGAEAFF
>many|TRBJ2-7|TRBV2|14|TRBD2
TGTGCCAGCAGGGGACTAGCGGGGGTGGGCGAGCAGTACTTC
CASRGLAGVGEQYF
>few|TRBJ2-5|TRBV28|16|-
TGTGCCAGCAGTTTATGGGCGGGAACGACAGGAGAGACCCAGTACTTC
CASSLWAGTTGETQYF
>-|TRBJ2-6|TRBV18|15|-
TGTGCCAGCTCACCAGAGGTAACTGGGGCCAACGTCCTGACTTTC
CASSPEVTGANVLTF
>many|TRBJ2-1|TRBV2|16|TRBD2
TGTGCCAGCAGCGAGCAGGGACTAGCGGCATACAATGAGCAGTTCTTC
CASSEQGLAAYNEQFF
>few|TRBJ2-1|TRBV11-1|14|-
TGTGCCAGCAGCTTAGTGAACGGCTATTCAGAGCAGTTCTTC
CASSLVNGYSEQFF
>many|TRBJ2-1|TRBV7-2|16|-
TGTGCCAGCAGCTTAGCTGGCGCGGCGGCCCCTAGCCGACAGTTCTTC
CASSLAGAAAPSRQFF
>many|TRBJ2-3|TRBV20-1|14|TRBD2
TGCAGTGCCATAGAGTCTAGCGGGGCAGATACGCAGTATTTT
CSAIESSGADTQYF
>-|TRBJ2-2|TRBV28|18|TRBD2
TGTGCCAGCAGTTCGACTAGCGGGGGGATGGCGGACACCGGGGAGCTGTTTTTT
CASSSTSGGMADTGELFF